The 13 T cell receptor beta chains presented below share a single source sample, sequenced in a study of blood T cell repertoires in COVID-19. The table came from immunoSEQ multiplex PCR; TCRdb's copy has only in-frame clones and leaves some out. The sample lists about 52,000 clones, roughly 91% occurring once. The specimen was peripheral blood. The receptors derive from a human donor in a cohort sampled during active COVID-19.

The chain recombines TRBV7-9 with TRBJ2-2; TRBD2 matches at 7 bases. The CDR3 is 16 residues long. Germline assignment: CDR1 SEHNR and CDR2 FQNEAQ (reference sequence). V trimming: 5 bases; J trimming: 2 bases; junction bases outside the gene matches: 8. CDR3 nucleotides: TGTGCCAGCAGCCATTCTAGCGGAGTTAACACCGGGGAGCTGTTTTTT. This sequence encodes CASSHSSGVNTGELFF.

The genes are TRBV10-1 and TRBJ2-3; 8 bases map to TRBD2. The CDR3 has 16 residues. J gave up 8 bases and V 4 bases, and 14 bases lay outside the gene matches. Germline CDR1 WNHNN, CDR2 SYGVQD (reference sequence). The CDR3 bases are TGCGCCAGCAGTGTCCGTCTCGGGAGGGGTCTTGGTACGCAGTATTTT. Residues: CASSVRLGRGLGTQYF.

The chain has TRBV2 and TRBJ2-5; D is perhaps TRBD1 (7 bases). V was pared by 4 bases and J by 4 bases, with 13 bases between. Germline V gives CDR1 SNHLY, CDR2 FYNNEI. The CDR3 is made up of 14 amino acids. The CDR3 bases are TGTGCCAGCAGTGGACAGGGAGGTATAGAGACCCAGTACTTC. It encodes CASSGQGGIETQYF.

The chain is built from TRBV19 and TRBJ1-3, with 7 positions matching TRBD1. The J segment lost 0 bases and the V segment lost 9 bases, leaving 8 bases of the junction unmatched. The CDR3 loop spans 15 amino acids. The germline V gene has CDR1 LNHDA and CDR2 SQIVND (reference sequence). The CDR3 loop is CASAMTGLSGNTIYF. The CDR3 region has the DNA TGTGCCAGCGCGATGACAGGGCTCTCTGGAAACACCATATATTTT.

CDR3 sequence: CATSGAYPDNEQFF. CDR3 bases: TGCGCCACCTCTGGGGCGTACCCGGACAATGAGCAGTTCTTC. The chain is built from TRBV5-1 and TRBJ2-1, with D tentatively TRBD1 (5 bases). V lost 9 bases and J lost 5, with 18 bases in between. Germline loops: CDR1 SGHRS, CDR2 YFSETQ. CDR3 length equals 14 residues.

The rearrangement links TRBV6-1 to TRBJ1-3; D gene uncertain. Germline V CDR1 and CDR2: MNHNS, SASEGT. V was pared by 2 bases and J by 0 bases, with 8 bases between. CDR3 length equals 15 residues. The CDR3 loop is CASSESRRSGNTIYF. The CDR3 bases are TGTGCCAGCAGTGAAAGCAGGCGCTCTGGAAACACCATATATTTT.

The chain is built from TRBV27 and TRBJ1-5, with 10 nucleotides matching TRBD1. Germline CDR1 reads MNHEY; CDR2 reads SMNVEV (reference sequence). This CDR3 is 15 amino acids long. With V trimmed by 6 bases and J by 5 bases, 7 bases remained unmatched. CDR3 in DNA: TGTGCCAGCAGCCGAACCGGACAGGGGGATCAGCCCCAGCATTTT. The encoded protein is CASSRTGQGDQPQHF.

The rearrangement joins TRBV4-1 to TRBJ2-7; 7 positions agree with TRBD2. V was pared by 3 bases and J by 9 bases, with 17 bases of the junction left unmatched. Per germline, CDR1 MGHRA and CDR2 YSYEKL. The CDR3 loop spans 16 amino acids. In nucleotides, the CDR3 is TGCGCCAGCAGCCAGAGCGGGGACCGTATCATCGGAGGGCAGTACTTC. It yields the protein CASSQSGDRIIGGQYF.

The chain links TRBV18 to TRBJ2-5; D is unclear. This CDR3 spans 16 amino acids. Germline loops: CDR1 KGHSH, CDR2 LQKENI. The V end lost 4 bases, the J end lost 5 bases, and 20 bases lay between the germline ends. CDR3 protein: CASSQIPGQEVETQYF. CDR3 DNA sequence: TGTGCCAGCTCACAAATACCGGGTCAAGAGGTGGAGACCCAGTACTTC.

The rearrangement uses TRBV28 and TRBJ2-7, with 10 bases lining up with TRBD2. CDR1 and CDR2 from the germline V gene are MDHEN and SYDVKM. This CDR3 has 13 residues. V dropped 7 bases and J dropped 4; count of bases not matched to a gene: 4. The CDR3 sequence is CASTSGGVYEQYF. In DNA, the CDR3 is TGTGCCAGCACCAGCGGGGGGGTATACGAGCAGTACTTC.

The chain recombines TRBV6-1 with TRBJ1-1, with 8 nucleotides matching TRBD1. The germline CDR1 and CDR2 sequences are MNHNS and SASEGT. The ends lost 3 bases at V and 3 bases at J; junction bases unmatched: 3. This CDR3 comprises 14 residues. The CDR3 reads CASSDRGPDTEAFF. In DNA form, the CDR3 reads TGTGCCAGCAGTGACAGGGGGCCGGACACTGAAGCTTTCTTT.

This chain joins TRBV3-1 (or the pseudogene TRBV3-2) and TRBJ1-3; D is undetermined. The V end lost 4 bases, the J end lost 2 bases, and 15 bases lay between the germline ends. Germline lookup yields CDR1 LGHDT and CDR2 YNNKEL (reference sequence). The CDR3 has 16 residues. CDR3 protein: CASSRFSTVAGNTIYF. The CDR3, as DNA: TGTGCCAGCAGCCGTTTTTCCACAGTGGCTGGAAACACCATATATTTT.

The chain links TRBV5-1 to TRBJ1-6; maybe TRBD1 (6 bases). The CDR3 totals 14 residues. Looked up from germline, CDR1 is SGHRS and CDR2 is YFSETQ. Trimming removed 1 base from V and 9 bases from J, with 11 bases in between. CDR3 DNA sequence: TGCGCCAGCAGCTTGTCGGGGGGGGCTTCACCCCTCCACTTT. It is translated as CASSLSGGASPLHF.